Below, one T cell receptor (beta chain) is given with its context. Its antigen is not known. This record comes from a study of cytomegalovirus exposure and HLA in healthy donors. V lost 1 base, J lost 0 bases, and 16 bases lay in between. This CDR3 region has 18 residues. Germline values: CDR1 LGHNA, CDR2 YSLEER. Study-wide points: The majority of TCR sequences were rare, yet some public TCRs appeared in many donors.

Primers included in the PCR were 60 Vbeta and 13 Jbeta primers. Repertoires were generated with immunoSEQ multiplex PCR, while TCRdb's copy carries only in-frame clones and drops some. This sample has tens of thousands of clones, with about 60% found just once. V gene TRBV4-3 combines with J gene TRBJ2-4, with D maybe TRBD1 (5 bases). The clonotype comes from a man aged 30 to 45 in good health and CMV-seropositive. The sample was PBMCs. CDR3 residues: CASSQGWGPWAAKNIQYF. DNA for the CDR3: TGCGCCAGCAGCCAAGGGTGGGGCCCGTGGGCAGCCAAAAACATTCAGTACTTC.